One sample yielded the 13 T cell receptor beta chains listed below, sequenced in a study of T cell repertoires in cytomegalovirus infection. Each CDR3 protein is one row after TCRdb ran MiXCR on the reads. Among about 890,000 distinct CDR3 sequences, 30% to 40% were seen once, and the ten largest hold around an eighth. Their cognate antigens are unknown. Specimen: cultured CD8+ T cells from PBMCs, collected from culture after CMV antigen stimulation. These receptors were obtained from a human donor in good health (CMV status not recorded). Some clones in this sample may be carry-over from other donors' samples.

This clonotype showed up just a few times. This sequence joins TRBV2 and TRBJ1-5; D gene uncertain. This CDR3 contains 15 residues. CDR1 and CDR2 (germline): SNHLY, FYNNEI. Trimming left V 6 bases short and J 2 bases short, with 14 bases between. As DNA, the CDR3 is TGTGCCAGCAGGATCTGGACGGAGGGCAATCAGCCCCAGCATTTT. This encodes CASRIWTEGNQPQHF.

V gene TRBV6-5 combines with J gene TRBJ1-2, with 11 bases identical to TRBD1. V dropped 2 bases and J dropped 6; count of bases not matched to a gene: 14. Germline CDR1 MNHEY, CDR2 SVGAGI. This CDR3 is built from 18 residues. This CDR3 reads CASSYIWDRGVPSHGYTF. CDR3 DNA sequence: TGTGCCAGCAGTTACATTTGGGACAGGGGGGTCCCCTCTCATGGCTACACCTTC.

This clonotype was seen only a few times. The chain joins TRBV19 to TRBJ2-1, with a weak D call TRBD2 (5 bases). Trimming removed 6 bases at V and 3 bases at J, with 18 bases between. Germline CDR1 is LNHDA and CDR2 is SQIVND (reference sequence). This CDR3 is 16 amino acids long. As DNA, the CDR3 is TGTGCCAGTAGCGATAAGGACTCGATGGACTACAATGAGCAGTTCTTC. It specifies CASSDKDSMDYNEQFF. Together with reference TRBV19 and TRBJ2-1, the CDR3 gives the full variable domain: DGGITQSPKYLFRKEGQNVTLSCEQNLNHDAMYWYRQDPGQGLRLIYYSQIVNDFQKGDIAEGYSVSREKKESFPLTVTSAQKNPTAFYLCASSDKDSMDYNEQFFGPGTRLTVL.

This clonotype was observed a handful of times. The CDR3 loop reads CASSQSPGTSGAFNEQFF. For the CDR3, the DNA is TGCGCCAGCAGTCAATCTCCCGGGACTAGCGGGGCCTTTAATGAGCAGTTCTTC. The J gene is TRBJ2-1, the V gene TRBV23-1, with 13 bases aligning to TRBD2. TRBV23-1 is labeled an ORF, and its function is uncertain. Trimming took 0 bases from V and 7 from J; bases not matched to a gene: 9. The CDR3 has 18 residues.

Ten or more counts support this clonotype. The chain couples TRBV7-2 to TRBJ2-7, with no clear D. The germline V and J ends were trimmed by 5 bases and 0 bases, with 17 bases remaining between them. The CDR3 consists of 16 residues. Germline V lookup: CDR1 SGHTA, CDR2 FQGNSA. CDR3 loop: CASSLLRGGSSYEQYF. In nucleotides, the CDR3 is TGTGCCAGCAGCCTACTACGAGGCGGAAGCTCCTACGAGCAGTACTTC.

The rearrangement links TRBV19 to TRBJ1-1; D remains ambiguous. Germline loops: CDR1 LNHDA, CDR2 SQIVND (reference sequence). This CDR3 has 13 residues. With 10 bases removed from V and 4 bases from J, the gap between germline ends came to 16 bases. DNA for the CDR3: TGTGCCACCCGGCTGGAATGGAGCACTGAAGCTTTCTTT. Residues: CATRLEWSTEAFF.

The chain employs TRBV6-6 and TRBJ2-7; possibly TRBD1 or TRBD2 for D (5 bases each). Trimming took off 2 bases at V and 3 bases at J, with 11 bases between the two ends. This CDR3 spans 14 amino acids. In germline, CDR1 is MNHNY, CDR2 SVGAGI (reference sequence). The DNA for the CDR3 is TGTGCCAGCAGTTACGGGACGGCGCGCTACGAGCAGTACTTC. It is translated as CASSYGTARYEQYF.

The rearrangement uses TRBV6-6 and TRBJ1-5; TRBD1 is a possible D gene (5 bases). V lost 4 bases and J 2 bases, leaving 24 bases between the germline ends. CDR1 and CDR2 (germline): MNHNY, SVGAGI (reference sequence). This CDR3 has 19 residues. CDR3: CASSSFRDGEVMGNQPQHF. The CDR3 DNA reads TGTGCCAGCAGTTCCTTCCGGGACGGGGAGGTAATGGGCAATCAGCCCCAGCATTTT.

The gene calls are TRBV7-9 and TRBJ2-1; TRBD1 is a possible D gene (6 bases). V was cut by 4 bases and J by 5 bases, with 12 bases left in between. Germline lookup yields CDR1 SEHNR and CDR2 FQNEAQ (reference sequence). This CDR3 contains 14 residues. The CDR3 spells CASSSRTVNNEQFF. In nucleotides, the CDR3 is TGTGCCAGCAGCTCCCGGACAGTCAACAATGAGCAGTTCTTC.

The table lists this clonotype with many counts. V gene TRBV27 combines with J gene TRBJ1-5, with 7 bases matching TRBD1. The ends lost 10 bases at V and 5 bases at J; junction bases unmatched: 5. CDR1 is MNHEY and CDR2 is SMNVEV in the germline V gene (reference sequence). CDR3 size: 12 residues. The CDR3 DNA sequence: TGTGCCACCGGGACAGCGCATCAGCCCCAGCATTTT. Its protein is CATGTAHQPQHF.

This chain joins TRBV5-5 and TRBJ2-7; perhaps TRBD2 as D (5 bases). Germline CDR1 and CDR2: SGHKS and YYEKEE (reference sequence). Between the trimmed V and J ends, which lost 1 base and 3 bases, there was a span of 11 bases. The CDR3 sequence is 14 residues long. CDR3 DNA: TGTGCCAGCAGCTTGCGGGGTCCGGGCTACGAGCAGTACGTC. This encodes CASSLRGPGYEQYV.

This chain joins TRBV7-6 and TRBJ2-1; D not certain. This CDR3 has 12 residues. Trimming removed 5 bases at V and 4 bases at J, with 6 bases between. Germline V gene lookup returns CDR1 SGHVS and CDR2 FNYEAQ. The CDR3 spells CASSTYYNEQFF. The CDR3 DNA reads as TGTGCCAGCAGCACTTATTACAATGAGCAGTTCTTC.

At least ten counts were recorded for this clonotype. The chain employs TRBV27 and TRBJ2-2; the D is unclear. Germline CDR1 MNHEY, CDR2 SMNVEV (reference sequence). The germline V and J ends were trimmed by 5 bases and 5 bases, with 6 bases remaining between them. The CDR3 length is 12 residues. This CDR3 reads CASSAGTGELFF. CDR3 nucleotides: TGTGCCAGCAGTGCTGGGACCGGGGAGCTGTTTTTT.